This is a list of T cell receptor beta chains from one sample in a study of T cells after yellow fever vaccination. From the 5' RACE reads, TCRdb called clonotypes with MiXCR, one entry per CDR3 protein. The sample carries some 500,000 distinct CDR3 sequences, approximately 12% recorded once. The source was PBMCs, collected on the day of the yellow fever booster vaccination. The receptors derive from a young man who received the YFV17D yellow fever vaccine. Both conserved end residues are part of each CDR3. The order of the fields is D gene, clone size, V gene, J gene, CDR3 protein, CDR3 DNA. D genes are given only for firm matches. Some rows have no size entry. The others give once, few or many, or a class for an expanded clone.

d_call: TRBD1
clone_size: .
v_call: TRBV20-1
j_call: TRBJ2-1
cdr3_aa: CFARNGQGRNEQFF
cdr3_nt: TGCTTTGCTAGAAACGGACAGGGGAGAAATGAGCAGTTCTTC

d_call: .
clone_size: .
v_call: TRBV7-8
j_call: TRBJ2-4
cdr3_aa: CASGSGNIQYF
cdr3_nt: TGTGCCAGCGGAAGCGGTAACATTCAGTACTTC

d_call: .
clone_size: few
v_call: TRBV14
j_call: TRBJ2-1
cdr3_aa: CASSPLEISGLYNEQFF
cdr3_nt: TGTGCCAGCAGCCCCTTGGAAATTAGCGGCCTTTACAATGAGCAGTTCTTC

d_call: .
clone_size: few
v_call: TRBV6-5
j_call: TRBJ2-7
cdr3_aa: CASSYRGLSYEQYF
cdr3_nt: TGTGCCAGCAGTTACAGGGGACTGTCCTACGAGCAGTACTTC

d_call: .
clone_size: few
v_call: TRBV2
j_call: TRBJ2-1
cdr3_aa: CASSEGRGAYNEQFF
cdr3_nt: TGTGCCAGCAGCGAAGGGCGGGGCGCGTACAATGAGCAGTTCTTC

d_call: .
clone_size: .
v_call: TRBV2
j_call: TRBJ2-1
cdr3_aa: CASGPPGLSGNEQFF
cdr3_nt: TGTGCCAGCGGCCCGCCAGGGCTATCGGGGAATGAGCAGTTCTTC

d_call: TRBD1
clone_size: few
v_call: TRBV5-6
j_call: TRBJ2-7
cdr3_aa: CASRTQGAYEQYF
cdr3_nt: TGTGCCAGCAGAACTCAGGGGGCCTACGAGCAGTACTTC

d_call: .
clone_size: .
v_call: TRBV5-1
j_call: TRBJ2-5
cdr3_aa: CASSRRVGETQYF
cdr3_nt: TGCGCCAGCAGCCGTCGGGTGGGAGAGACCCAGTACTTC

d_call: .
clone_size: .
v_call: TRBV2
j_call: TRBJ2-7
cdr3_aa: CASSVGPAYEQYF
cdr3_nt: TGTGCCAGCAGTGTTGGGCCAGCCTACGAGCAGTACTTC

d_call: .
clone_size: few
v_call: TRBV29-1
j_call: TRBJ2-2
cdr3_aa: CSAHPGGLNTGELFF
cdr3_nt: TGCAGCGCCCACCCAGGGGGACTAAACACCGGGGAGCTGTTTTTT

d_call: .
clone_size: .
v_call: TRBV5-1
j_call: TRBJ2-1
cdr3_aa: CASSLDSSLPYNEQFF
cdr3_nt: TGCGCCAGCAGCTTGGACTCATCCCTGCCCTACAATGAGCAGTTCTTC

d_call: .
clone_size: .
v_call: TRBV7-2
j_call: TRBJ2-3
cdr3_aa: CASSSSPEQGTQYF
cdr3_nt: TGTGCCAGCAGCTCATCCCCCGAGCAGGGTACGCAGTATTTT

d_call: TRBD1
clone_size: few
v_call: TRBV28
j_call: TRBJ2-4
cdr3_aa: CASTRQGEIIQYF
cdr3_nt: TGTGCCAGCACCCGACAGGGGGAAATCATTCAGTACTTC

d_call: .
clone_size: few
v_call: TRBV20-1
j_call: TRBJ2-7
cdr3_aa: CSVPSGAHEQYF
cdr3_nt: TGCAGTGTCCCTAGTGGGGCCCACGAGCAGTACTTC

d_call: TRBD2
clone_size: once
v_call: TRBV7-2
j_call: TRBJ2-1
cdr3_aa: CASSLLAARHNEQFF
cdr3_nt: TGTGCCAGCAGCCTACTAGCGGCTCGACACAATGAGCAGTTCTTC

d_call: TRBD1
clone_size: few
v_call: TRBV7-9
j_call: TRBJ1-2
cdr3_aa: CASTQTGDNINYGYTF
cdr3_nt: TGTGCCAGCACCCAAACAGGGGACAACATCAACTATGGCTACACCTTC

d_call: .
clone_size: once
v_call: TRBV5-5
j_call: TRBJ1-5
cdr3_aa: CASSLVWAGDQPQHF
cdr3_nt: TGTGCCAGCAGCTTGGTGTGGGCGGGGGATCAGCCCCAGCATTTT

d_call: .
clone_size: few
v_call: TRBV7-2
j_call: TRBJ2-5
cdr3_aa: CASSSRRGPGRETQYF
cdr3_nt: TGTGCCAGCAGCTCGCGAAGGGGACCAGGAAGGGAGACCCAGTACTTC

d_call: .
clone_size: few
v_call: TRBV5-1
j_call: TRBJ2-1
cdr3_aa: CASGEINNEQFF
cdr3_nt: TGCGCCAGCGGCGAGATAAACAATGAGCAGTTCTTC

d_call: .
clone_size: .
v_call: TRBV18
j_call: TRBJ2-6
cdr3_aa: CATQDSGANVLTF
cdr3_nt: TGTGCCACCCAGGACTCTGGGGCCAACGTCCTGACTTTC

d_call: .
clone_size: .
v_call: TRBV27
j_call: TRBJ1-1
cdr3_aa: CASSRGNTEALF
cdr3_nt: TGTGCCAGCAGTCGGGGGAACACTGAAGCTCTCTTT

d_call: .
clone_size: few
v_call: TRBV27
j_call: TRBJ2-3
cdr3_aa: CASSLKGVMGTDTQYF
cdr3_nt: TGTGCCAGCAGTTTAAAAGGGGTCATGGGCACAGATACGCAGTATTTT

d_call: .
clone_size: few
v_call: TRBV7-8
j_call: TRBJ1-5
cdr3_aa: CASIAGAGYSNQPQHF
cdr3_nt: TGTGCCAGCATCGCGGGGGCCGGTTATAGCAATCAGCCCCAGCATTTT

d_call: .
clone_size: .
v_call: TRBV7-9
j_call: TRBJ2-3
cdr3_aa: CASSLAGASTDTQYF
cdr3_nt: TGTGCCAGCAGCTTAGCGGGAGCAAGCACAGATACGCAGTATTTT

d_call: .
clone_size: few
v_call: TRBV20-1
j_call: TRBJ2-2
cdr3_aa: CSARAPGERTGELFF
cdr3_nt: TGCAGTGCTAGAGCCCCAGGGGAACGAACCGGGGAGCTGTTTTTT

d_call: .
clone_size: .
v_call: TRBV6-5
j_call: TRBJ2-7
cdr3_aa: CASSSPGQVYEQYF
cdr3_nt: TGTGCCAGCAGTTCCCCGGGCCAAGTTTACGAGCAGTACTTC

d_call: .
clone_size: .
v_call: TRBV4-2
j_call: TRBJ2-3
cdr3_aa: CASSQDQAVPTDTQYF
cdr3_nt: TGTGCCAGCAGCCAAGATCAAGCTGTCCCTACAGATACGCAGTATTTT

d_call: TRBD2
clone_size: .
v_call: TRBV15
j_call: TRBJ2-3
cdr3_aa: CATSRDRTSGRTPDTQYF
cdr3_nt: TGTGCCACCAGCAGAGATCGGACTAGCGGGCGTACTCCAGATACGCAGTATTTT

d_call: .
clone_size: .
v_call: TRBV7-2
j_call: TRBJ1-2
cdr3_aa: CASSLESGRLYGYTF
cdr3_nt: TGTGCCAGCAGCTTAGAATCGGGCAGGCTCTATGGCTACACCTTC

d_call: .
clone_size: .
v_call: TRBV1
j_call: TRBJ2-1
cdr3_aa: CTSTGLAGPYNEQFF
cdr3_nt: TGCACCAGCACAGGACTAGCGGGGCCCTACAATGAGCAGTTCTTC

d_call: .
clone_size: few
v_call: TRBV5-5
j_call: TRBJ1-4
cdr3_aa: CASSLLEGGDEKLFF
cdr3_nt: TGTGCCAGCAGCTTACTAGAGGGGGGAGATGAAAAACTGTTTTTT

d_call: TRBD2
clone_size: many
v_call: TRBV10-1
j_call: TRBJ2-7
cdr3_aa: CASSESGGAREQYF
cdr3_nt: TGCGCCAGCAGTGAGTCCGGGGGGGCCCGGGAGCAGTACTTC

d_call: .
clone_size: few
v_call: TRBV6-1
j_call: TRBJ2-6
cdr3_aa: CASSDGGSGANVLTF
cdr3_nt: TGTGCCAGCAGTGATGGAGGCTCTGGGGCCAACGTCCTGACTTTC

d_call: TRBD1
clone_size: few
v_call: TRBV27
j_call: TRBJ1-1
cdr3_aa: CASSPGDRNTEAFF
cdr3_nt: TGTGCCAGCAGTCCCGGGGACAGGAACACTGAAGCTTTCTTT

d_call: TRBD2
clone_size: .
v_call: TRBV7-8
j_call: TRBJ2-1
cdr3_aa: CASSGTTSGTYNEQFF
cdr3_nt: TGTGCCAGCAGCGGTACGACTAGCGGAACCTACAATGAGCAGTTCTTC

d_call: TRBD2
clone_size: .
v_call: TRBV7-2
j_call: TRBJ2-7
cdr3_aa: CASSLSGSKGEQYF
cdr3_nt: TGTGCCAGCAGCCTTAGCGGGTCTAAGGGCGAGCAGTACTTC